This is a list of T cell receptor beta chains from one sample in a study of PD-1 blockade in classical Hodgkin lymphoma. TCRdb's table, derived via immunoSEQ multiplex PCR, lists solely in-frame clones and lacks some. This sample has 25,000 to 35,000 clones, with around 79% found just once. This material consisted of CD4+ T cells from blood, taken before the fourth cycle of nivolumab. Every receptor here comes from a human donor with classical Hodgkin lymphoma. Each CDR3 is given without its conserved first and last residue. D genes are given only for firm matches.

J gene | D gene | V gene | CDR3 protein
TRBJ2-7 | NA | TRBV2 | ASSVGFGLYEQY
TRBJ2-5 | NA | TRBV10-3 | ASGGQSQETQY
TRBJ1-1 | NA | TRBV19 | ASSKRGEMNTEAF
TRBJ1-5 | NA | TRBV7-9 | ASCNGHQPQH
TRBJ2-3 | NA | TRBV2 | ASNSQGGVSTDTQY
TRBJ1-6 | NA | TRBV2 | ASSLNGASANSPLH
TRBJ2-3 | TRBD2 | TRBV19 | ASTPPSGWGTDTQY
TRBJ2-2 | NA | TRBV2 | ASSEDRNTGELF
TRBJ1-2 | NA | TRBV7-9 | ASSDVKDGYT
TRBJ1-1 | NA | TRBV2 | ASSEGPTNTEAF
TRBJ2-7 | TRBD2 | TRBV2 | ASVWASGPYEQY
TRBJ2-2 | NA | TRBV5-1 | ASSPNRDNTGELF
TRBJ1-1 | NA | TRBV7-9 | ASSFLGGEAF
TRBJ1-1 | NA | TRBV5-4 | ASSLGGTTEAF
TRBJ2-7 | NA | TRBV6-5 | ASSYSGVGPYEQY
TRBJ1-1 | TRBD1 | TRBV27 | ASRGRGVTEAF
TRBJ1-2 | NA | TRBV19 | ASSIVQRSYGYT
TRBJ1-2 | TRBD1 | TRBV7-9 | ASSSTGEGYGYT
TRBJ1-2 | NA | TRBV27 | ASSQTTGRGYT
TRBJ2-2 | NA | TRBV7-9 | ASSRWELF
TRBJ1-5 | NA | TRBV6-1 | ASGNNNQPQH
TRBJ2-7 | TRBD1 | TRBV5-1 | ASSLGTGGDEQY
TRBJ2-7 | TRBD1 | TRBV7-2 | ASSPDRESSYEQY
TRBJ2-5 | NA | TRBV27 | ASSSSQETQY
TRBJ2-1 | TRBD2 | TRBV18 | ASQAGGQNEQF
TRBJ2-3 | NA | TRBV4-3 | ASSQESGWDTQY
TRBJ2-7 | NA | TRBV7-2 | ASSLGLETIRY
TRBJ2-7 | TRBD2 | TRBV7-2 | ASSLGALAGGYEQY
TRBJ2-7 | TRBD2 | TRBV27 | ASRSSGQYEQY
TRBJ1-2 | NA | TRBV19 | ASGRTVEYGYT
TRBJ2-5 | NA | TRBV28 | ASSPGQTSWETQY
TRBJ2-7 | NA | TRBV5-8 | ASKESYEQY
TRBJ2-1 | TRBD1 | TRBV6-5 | ASSPLATGNNEQF
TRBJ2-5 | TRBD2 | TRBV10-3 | AISGLAGLQETQY
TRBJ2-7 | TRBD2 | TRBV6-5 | ASSYSGLAGMEQY
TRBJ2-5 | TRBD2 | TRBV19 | ASATSGSEETQY
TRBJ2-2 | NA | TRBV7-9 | ASSLGSMTGELF
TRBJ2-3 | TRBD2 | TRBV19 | ASSVLAGGGADTQY
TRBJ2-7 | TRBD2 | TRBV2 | ASGGDFYEQY
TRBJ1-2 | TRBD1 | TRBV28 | ASSLLSPTGGTGYT
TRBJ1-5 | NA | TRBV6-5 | ASSSGGHGGNQPQH
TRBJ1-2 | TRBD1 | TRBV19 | ASGTGQGIDGYT
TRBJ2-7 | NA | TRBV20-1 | SASGGSEQY
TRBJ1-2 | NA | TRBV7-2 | ASSLAMGRKGGYT
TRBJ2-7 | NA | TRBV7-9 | ASSSGLHYEQY